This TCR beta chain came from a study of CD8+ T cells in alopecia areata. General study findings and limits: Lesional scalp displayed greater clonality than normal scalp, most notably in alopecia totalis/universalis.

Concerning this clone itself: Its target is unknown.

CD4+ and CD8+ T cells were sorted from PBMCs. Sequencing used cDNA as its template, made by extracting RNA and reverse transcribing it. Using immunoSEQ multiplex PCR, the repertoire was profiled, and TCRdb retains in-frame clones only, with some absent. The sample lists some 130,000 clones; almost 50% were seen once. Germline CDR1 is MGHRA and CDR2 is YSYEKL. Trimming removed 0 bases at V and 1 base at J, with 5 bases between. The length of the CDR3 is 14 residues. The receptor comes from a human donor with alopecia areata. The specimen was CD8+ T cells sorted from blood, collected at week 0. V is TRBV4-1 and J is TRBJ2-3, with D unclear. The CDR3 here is CASSQDRRTDTQYF. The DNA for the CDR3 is TGCGCCAGCAGCCAAGATCGACGCACAGATACGCAGTATTTT.